Listed below are T cell receptor beta chains from one sample, sequenced in a study of a mutant IDH1 vaccine in newly diagnosed glioma. TCRdb's table, derived via immunoSEQ multiplex PCR, lists solely in-frame clones and lacks some. The sample yields over 75,000 clones, around three quarters seen once. The sample was PBMCs, taken from a glioma patient treated with radiotherapy, temozolomide or both. Source of these receptors: a man aged 35 to 55 with glioma. Both conserved end residues are part of each CDR3. Fields, in order: J gene, clone size, V gene, D gene, CDR3 DNA, CDR3 protein. D genes are given only for firm matches. A clone size is listed for some rows: how often the clone was seen (once, few, many), or a class if it is expanded.

TRBJ2-2	-	TRBV4-2	TRBD2	TGTGCCAGCAGCCAACTAGCGGGAGGGAACACCGGGGAGCTGTTTTTT	CASSQLAGGNTGELFF
TRBJ1-1	-	TRBV19	TRBD1	TGTGCCAGTAGTACCACAAACAGGGGAGGCACTGAAGCTTTCTTT	CASSTTNRGGTEAFF
TRBJ2-7	-	TRBV19	-	TGTGCCAGTAGTATAGACAGGAAACCCTACGAGCAGTACTTC	CASSIDRKPYEQYF
TRBJ2-1	-	TRBV7-9	-	TGTGCCAGCAGCACTTGGGACACCCGAAATGAGCAGTTCTTC	CASSTWDTRNEQFF
TRBJ1-4	-	TRBV7-9	-	TGTGCCAGCAGCGCTTTAGCAGGGACTAATGAAAAACTGTTTTTT	CASSALAGTNEKLFF
TRBJ2-7	-	TRBV5-1	-	TGCGCCAGCAGTCCGGGGTCCTACGAGCAGTACTTC	CASSPGSYEQYF
TRBJ1-2	once	TRBV11-2	-	TGTGCCAGCAGAAATTTGGGCCCAGGGGATCGTGGCTACACCTTC	CASRNLGPGDRGYTF
TRBJ2-5	-	TRBV5-6	TRBD1	TGTGCCAGCAGCTTTGGACAGGGTAGGGGATACTTC	CASSFGQGRGYF
TRBJ1-5	-	TRBV19	-	TGTGCCAGTTCTTATCGTACGGAGCCCCAGCATTTT	CASSYRTEPQHF
TRBJ2-7	-	TRBV27	TRBD2	TGTGCCAGCAGTTTTTCGAGCGGGAGCGGCGAGCAGTACTTC	CASSFSSGSGEQYF
TRBJ1-2	-	TRBV19	-	TGTGCCACTTCAACGGGCAGGGGCCTTGTCGGCTACACCTTC	CATSTGRGLVGYTF
TRBJ2-1	once	TRBV9	-	TGTGCCAGCAGCGCCCGGGTGTCCAATGAGCAGTTCTTC	CASSARVSNEQFF
TRBJ1-4	-	TRBV15	-	TGTGCCACCAGCCCTAGACGGGAAAAACTGTTTTTT	CATSPRREKLFF
TRBJ1-2	-	TRBV30	-	TGTGCCTGGATGATGGGGAAGGGCTACACCTTC	CAWMMGKGYTF
TRBJ2-1	-	TRBV7-9	TRBD2	TGTGCCACTAGACTAGCGGGAGCGGATTACAATGAGCAGTTCTTC	CATRLAGADYNEQFF
TRBJ1-1	few	TRBV7-2	-	TGTGCCAGCAGCTTACTTGGACAGTTCACTGAAGCTTTCTTT	CASSLLGQFTEAFF
TRBJ2-5	-	TRBV5-4	-	TGTGCCAGCAGCCTTGACCGGGGGAACCAAGAGACCCAGTACTTC	CASSLDRGNQETQYF
TRBJ1-3	-	TRBV5-8	-	TGTGCCAGCAGCTTAAGTGACAGACGACTCTCTGGAAACACCATATATTTT	CASSLSDRRLSGNTIYF
TRBJ2-7	-	TRBV5-1	-	TGCGCCAGCAGCTGGACACCCGGGCACTACGAGCAGTACTTC	CASSWTPGHYEQYF
TRBJ1-5	few	TRBV6-6	-	TGTGCCAGCTGTCAATCCGGCAATCAGCCCCAGCATTTT	CASCQSGNQPQHF
TRBJ2-3	-	TRBV15	TRBD2	TGTGCCACCAGCAGAGCTAGCGGATTCACAGATACGCAGTATTTT	CATSRASGFTDTQYF
TRBJ2-1	-	TRBV4-3	-	TGCGCCAGCAGCCGCACCGAGAATTGGGATGAGCAGTTCTTC	CASSRTENWDEQFF
TRBJ2-5	once	TRBV9	-	TGTGCCAGCAGCGGTACACGGGGAGAGACCCAGTACTTC	CASSGTRGETQYF
TRBJ2-1	-	TRBV19	TRBD2	TGTGCCAGTAGTATAATGTTGCGCCCTAGCGGGACGAGCTCCTACAATGAGCAGTTCTTC	CASSIMLRPSGTSSYNEQFF
TRBJ2-1	-	TRBV7-8	TRBD2	TGTGCCAGCAGCTTAGTCACGGGGGGTCTTCGGAATGAGCAGTTCTTC	CASSLVTGGLRNEQFF
TRBJ2-3	-	TRBV7-7	TRBD2	TGTGCTAGCAGCCCCGGGGGGGTTGGGGCAGATACGCAGTATTTT	CASSPGGVGADTQYF
TRBJ2-5	once	TRBV29-1	-	TGCAGCGTTGGGCGCGGTCAAGAGACCCAGTACTTC	CSVGRGQETQYF
TRBJ1-3	-	TRBV10-3	-	TGTGCCATCAGTGAGTCGGGTGACATCTCTGGAAACACCATATATTTT	CAISESGDISGNTIYF
TRBJ2-1	-	TRBV19	TRBD1	TGTGCCAGTAGTATGAGGGGACAGGTGGGGGATGAGCAGTTCTTC	CASSMRGQVGDEQFF
TRBJ1-6	-	TRBV2	TRBD1	TGTGCCAGCAGGGGACAGGGGGACTCACCCCTCCACTTT	CASRGQGDSPLHF
TRBJ2-7	-	TRBV4-1	-	TGCGCCAGCAGCCGTGGACAGGACTACTACGAGCAGTACTTC	CASSRGQDYYEQYF
TRBJ2-1	few	TRBV29-1	-	TGCAGCGTCCAGACTACGAACAATGAGCAGTTCTTC	CSVQTTNNEQFF
TRBJ2-7	-	TRBV5-6	-	TGTGCCAGCAGCCATACGGGCCGGTACGAGCAGTACTTC	CASSHTGRYEQYF
TRBJ2-2	-	TRBV5-4	-	TGTGCCAGCAGCTCGGGGGTCACCGGGGAGCTGTTTTTT	CASSSGVTGELFF
TRBJ2-2	-	TRBV7-8	TRBD1	TGTGCCAGCAGCCCAGGGACAGGGCCTGGAGGCACCGGGGAGCTGTTTTTT	CASSPGTGPGGTGELFF
TRBJ1-6	-	TRBV18	TRBD1	TGTGCCAGCTCACCACTTGGACAGGGTTGGAGAGATAATTCACCCCTCCACTTT	CASSPLGQGWRDNSPLHF
TRBJ2-7	once	TRBV9	-	TGTGCCAGCAGCGTAGAGCCGCTGGTCTCCTACGAGCAGTACTTC	CASSVEPLVSYEQYF
TRBJ2-5	-	TRBV28	TRBD2	TGTGCCAGCAGCCCCCGTGGGGGGGCCCAGTACTTC	CASSPRGGAQYF